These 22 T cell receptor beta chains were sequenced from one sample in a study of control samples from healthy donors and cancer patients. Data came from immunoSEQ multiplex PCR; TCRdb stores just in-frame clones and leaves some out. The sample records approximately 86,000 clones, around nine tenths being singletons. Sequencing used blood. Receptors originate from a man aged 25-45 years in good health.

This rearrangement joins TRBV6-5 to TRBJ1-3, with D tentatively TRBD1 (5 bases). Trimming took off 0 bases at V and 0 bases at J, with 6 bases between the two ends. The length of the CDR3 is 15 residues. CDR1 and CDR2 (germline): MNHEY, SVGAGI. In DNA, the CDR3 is TGTGCCAGCAGTTACTCGAGGGGCTCTGGAAACACCATATATTTT. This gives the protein CASSYSRGSGNTIYF.

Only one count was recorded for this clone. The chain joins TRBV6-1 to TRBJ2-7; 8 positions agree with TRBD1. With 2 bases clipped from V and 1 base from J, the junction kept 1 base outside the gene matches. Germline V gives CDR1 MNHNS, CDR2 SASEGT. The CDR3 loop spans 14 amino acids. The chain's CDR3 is CASSEQGASYEQYF. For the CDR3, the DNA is TGTGCCAGCAGTGAACAGGGGGCTTCCTACGAGCAGTACTTC.

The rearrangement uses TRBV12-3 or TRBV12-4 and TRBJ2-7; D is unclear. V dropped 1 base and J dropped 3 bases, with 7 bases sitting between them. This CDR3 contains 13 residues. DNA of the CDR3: TGTGCCAGCAGTTTAGGCCACCTCTACGAGCAGTACTTC. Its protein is CASSLGHLYEQYF.

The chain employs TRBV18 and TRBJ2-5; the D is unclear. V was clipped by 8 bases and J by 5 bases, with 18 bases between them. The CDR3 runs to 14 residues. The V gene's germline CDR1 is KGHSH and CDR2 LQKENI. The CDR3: CASARSQAKETQYF. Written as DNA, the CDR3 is TGTGCCAGCGCAAGGTCTCAGGCGAAGGAGACCCAGTACTTC.

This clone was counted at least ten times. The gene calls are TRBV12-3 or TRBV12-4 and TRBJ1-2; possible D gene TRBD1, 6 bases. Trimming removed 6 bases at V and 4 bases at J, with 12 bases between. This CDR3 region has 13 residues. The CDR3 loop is CASSLAGAYGYTF. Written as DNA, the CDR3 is TGTGCCAGCAGCCTAGCGGGGGCCTATGGCTACACCTTC.

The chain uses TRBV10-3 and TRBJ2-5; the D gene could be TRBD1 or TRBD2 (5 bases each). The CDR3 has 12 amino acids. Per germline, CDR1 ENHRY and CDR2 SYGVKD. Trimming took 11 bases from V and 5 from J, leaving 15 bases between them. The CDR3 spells CASAGTEETQYF. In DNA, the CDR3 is TGTGCCTCGGCAGGGACGGAGGAGACCCAGTACTTC.

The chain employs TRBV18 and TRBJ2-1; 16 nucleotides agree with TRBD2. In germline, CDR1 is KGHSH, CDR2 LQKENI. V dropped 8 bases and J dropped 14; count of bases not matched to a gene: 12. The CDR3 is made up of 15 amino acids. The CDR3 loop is CASPTGTSGGASEFF. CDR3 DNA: TGTGCCAGCCCAACCGGGACTAGCGGGGGGGCGAGTGAGTTCTTC.

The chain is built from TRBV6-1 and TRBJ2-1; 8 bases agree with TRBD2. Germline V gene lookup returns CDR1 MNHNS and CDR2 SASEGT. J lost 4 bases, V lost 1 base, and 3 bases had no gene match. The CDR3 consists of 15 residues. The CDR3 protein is CASSEGVAGYNEQFF. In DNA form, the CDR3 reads TGTGCCAGCAGTGAAGGGGTAGCGGGATACAATGAGCAGTTCTTC.

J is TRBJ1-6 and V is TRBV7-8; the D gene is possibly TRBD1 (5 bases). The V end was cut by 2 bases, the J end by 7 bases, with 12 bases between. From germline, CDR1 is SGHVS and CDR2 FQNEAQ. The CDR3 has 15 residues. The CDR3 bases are TGTGCCAGCAGCTTATTACAGGCGGGAAATTCACCCCTCCACTTT. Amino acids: CASSLLQAGNSPLHF.

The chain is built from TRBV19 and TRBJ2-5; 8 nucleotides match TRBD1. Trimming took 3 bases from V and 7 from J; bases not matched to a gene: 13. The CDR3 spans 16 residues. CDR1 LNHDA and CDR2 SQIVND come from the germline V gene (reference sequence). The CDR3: CASSMGRRGQIGTQYF. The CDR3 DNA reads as TGTGCCAGTAGTATGGGGCGCAGGGGGCAAATCGGGACCCAGTACTTC.

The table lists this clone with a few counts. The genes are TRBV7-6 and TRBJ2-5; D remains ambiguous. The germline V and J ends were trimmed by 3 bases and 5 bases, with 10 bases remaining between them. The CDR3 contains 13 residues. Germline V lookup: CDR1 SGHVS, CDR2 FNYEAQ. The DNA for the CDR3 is TGTGCCAGCAGCTTCGGGCAGATTGAGACCCAGTACTTC. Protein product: CASSFGQIETQYF.

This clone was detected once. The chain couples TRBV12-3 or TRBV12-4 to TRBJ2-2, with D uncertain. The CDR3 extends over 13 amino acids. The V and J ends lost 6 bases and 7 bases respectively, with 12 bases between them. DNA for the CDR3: TGTGCCAGCAGCCGGAGTAATGTCGGGGAGCTGTTTTTT. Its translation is CASSRSNVGELFF.

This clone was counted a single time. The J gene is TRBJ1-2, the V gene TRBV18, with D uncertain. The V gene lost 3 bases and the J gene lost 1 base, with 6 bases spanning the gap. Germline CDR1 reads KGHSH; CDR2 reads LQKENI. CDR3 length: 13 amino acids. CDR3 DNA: TGTGCCAGCTCACCGGACGGTAACTATGGCTACACCTTC. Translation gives CASSPDGNYGYTF.

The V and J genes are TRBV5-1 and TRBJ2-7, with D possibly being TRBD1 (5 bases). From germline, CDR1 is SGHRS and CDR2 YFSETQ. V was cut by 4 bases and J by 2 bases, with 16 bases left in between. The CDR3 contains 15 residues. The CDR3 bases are TGCGCCAGCAGCCTCACAGGTAGTGAGACCTACGAGCAGTACTTC. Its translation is CASSLTGSETYEQYF.

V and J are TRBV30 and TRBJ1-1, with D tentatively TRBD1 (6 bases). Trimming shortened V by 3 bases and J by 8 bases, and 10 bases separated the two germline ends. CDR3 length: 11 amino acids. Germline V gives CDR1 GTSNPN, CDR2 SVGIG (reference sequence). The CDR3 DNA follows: TGTGCCTGGAGCACTCAGGGGGAAGCTTTCTTT. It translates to CAWSTQGEAFF.

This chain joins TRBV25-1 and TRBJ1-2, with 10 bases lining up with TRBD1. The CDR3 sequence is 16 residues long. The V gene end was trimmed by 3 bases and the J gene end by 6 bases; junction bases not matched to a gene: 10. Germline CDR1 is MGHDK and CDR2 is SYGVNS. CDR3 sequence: CASSEWDRGFRNGYTF. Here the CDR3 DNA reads TGTGCCAGCAGTGAGTGGGACAGGGGTTTCAGAAATGGCTACACCTTC.

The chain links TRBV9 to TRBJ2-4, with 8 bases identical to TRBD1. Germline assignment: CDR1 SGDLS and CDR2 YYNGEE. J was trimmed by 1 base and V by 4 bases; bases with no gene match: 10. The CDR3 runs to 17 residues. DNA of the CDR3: TGTGCCAGCAGCCCCAGACAGGGGCAGGGGGCCAAAAACATTCAGTACTTC. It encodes CASSPRQGQGAKNIQYF. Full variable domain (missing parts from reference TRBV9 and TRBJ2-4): DSGVTQTPKHLITATGQRVTLRCSPRSGDLSVYWYQQSLDQGLQFLIQYYNGEERAKGNILERFSAQQFPDLHSELNLSSLELGDSALYFCASSPRQGQGAKNIQYFGAGTRLSVL.

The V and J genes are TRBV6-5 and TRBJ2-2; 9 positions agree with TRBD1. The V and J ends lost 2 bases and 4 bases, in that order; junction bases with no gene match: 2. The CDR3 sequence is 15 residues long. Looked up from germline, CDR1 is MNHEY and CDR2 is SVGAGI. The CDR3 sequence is CASSYQDRGTGELFF. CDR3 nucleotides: TGTGCCAGCAGTTACCAGGACAGGGGCACCGGGGAGCTGTTTTTT.

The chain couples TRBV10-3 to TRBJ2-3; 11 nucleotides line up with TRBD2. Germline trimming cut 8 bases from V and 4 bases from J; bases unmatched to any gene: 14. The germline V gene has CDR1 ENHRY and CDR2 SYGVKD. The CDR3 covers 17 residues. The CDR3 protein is CAIGPGELSGGADTQYF. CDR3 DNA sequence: TGTGCCATCGGCCCAGGGGAGCTTAGCGGGGGGGCAGATACGCAGTATTTT.

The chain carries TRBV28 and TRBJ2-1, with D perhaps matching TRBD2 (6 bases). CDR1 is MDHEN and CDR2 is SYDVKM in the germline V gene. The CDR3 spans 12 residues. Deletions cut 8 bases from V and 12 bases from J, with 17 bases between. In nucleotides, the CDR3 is TGTGCCAGCTCAGAGAGGCGGCGGGGGCAGTTCTTC. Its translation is CASSERRRGQFF.

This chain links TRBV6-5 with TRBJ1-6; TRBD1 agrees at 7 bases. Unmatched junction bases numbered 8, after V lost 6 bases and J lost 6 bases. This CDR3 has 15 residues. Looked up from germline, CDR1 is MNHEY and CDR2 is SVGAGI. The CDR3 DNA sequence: TGTGCCAGCAGCTTCTCGGGACAGAGTAATTCACCCCTCCACTTT. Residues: CASSFSGQSNSPLHF.

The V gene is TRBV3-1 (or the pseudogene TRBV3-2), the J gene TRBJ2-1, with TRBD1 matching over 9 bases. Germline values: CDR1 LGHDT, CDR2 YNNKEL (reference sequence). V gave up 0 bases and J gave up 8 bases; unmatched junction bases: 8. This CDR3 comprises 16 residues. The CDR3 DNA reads TGTGCCAGCAGCCAAGATTTGGGACAGGGTGGGGATGAGCAGTTCTTC. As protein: CASSQDLGQGGDEQFF.